The 29 T cell receptor beta chains listed next were all sequenced from one sample in a study of post-analysis software for immune sequencing data. The TCR beta cDNA libraries carried unique molecular identifiers. TCRdb re-called the PCR reads with MiXCR, one entry per CDR3 protein. The sample includes about 200,000 distinct CDR3 sequences, 29% of them seen just once. Study-wide points: TRBV5-6, TRBV5-1 and TRBV20-1 belonged to a set of five TRBV segments that were more frequent in patients than controls.

Antigens for these TCRs are unknown. Material: blood. All receptors derive from a girl aged 2-17 years with multiple sclerosis.

This clonotype was counted between two and nine times. The chain joins TRBV5-1 to TRBJ1-1; 7 nucleotides agree with TRBD1. The CDR3 loop spans 14 amino acids. The germline V gene encodes CDR1 SGHRS and CDR2 YFSETQ. With 1 base clipped from V and 8 bases from J, the junction kept 8 bases outside the gene matches. CDR3 amino acids: CASSLWGTGQEAFF. CDR3 bases: TGCGCCAGCAGCTTGTGGGGAACGGGACAGGAAGCTTTCTTT.

This clonotype has more than one count but fewer than ten. The chain carries TRBV2 and TRBJ1-5; D is perhaps TRBD1 (5 bases). V was shortened by 2 bases and J by 0 bases, with 11 bases between the two germline ends. Germline V gives CDR1 SNHLY, CDR2 FYNNEI. The CDR3 is 16 amino acids. This CDR3 is CASSEWAGYSNQPQHF. CDR3 coding DNA: TGTGCCAGCAGTGAATGGGCAGGGTATAGCAATCAGCCCCAGCATTTT.

This clonotype has more than one count but fewer than ten. This sequence joins TRBV28 and TRBJ2-3, with D tentatively TRBD2 (5 bases). The length of the CDR3 is 16 residues. Trimming took off 5 bases at V and 1 base at J, with 16 bases between the two ends. CDR1 and CDR2 (germline): MDHEN, SYDVKM. The CDR3 bases are TGTGCCAGCAGTGTACTAGACAAAAGGGGCACAGATACGCAGTATTTT. This codes for CASSVLDKRGTDTQYF.

In regard to this clonotype: Being one base from a much bigger clone, this may be a read error. This chain joins TRBV28 and TRBJ2-7; perhaps TRBD2 as D (6 bases). This CDR3 is 13 amino acids long. Germline V gene sequence: CDR1 MDHEN, CDR2 SYDVKM. Trimming removed 11 bases from V and 9 bases from J, with 23 bases in between. The CDR3 DNA reads TGTGCCTCTGCAGGGCCAGGGTTGGAGGGGCAGTACTTC. Protein: CASAGPGLEGQYF.

This clonotype was recorded a few times. This CDR3 is missing its conserved last phenylalanine or tryptophan, likely due to a read error. CDR3 region: CASSPGQVGQPQHV. The CDR3 DNA is TGTGCCAGCAGCCCAGGACAGGTCGGTCAGCCCCAGCATGTT. This chain uses TRBV6-5 with TRBJ1-5, with 7 bases that match TRBD1. The CDR3 runs 14 residues. Unmatched junction bases numbered 8, after V lost 6 bases and J lost 6 bases. Germline loops: CDR1 MNHEY, CDR2 SVGAGI.

Many counts were recorded for this clonotype. The chain has TRBV6-1 and TRBJ2-3, with no clear D. Trimming took 0 bases from V and 2 from J, leaving 9 bases between them. The CDR3 covers 15 residues. From germline, CDR1 is MNHNS and CDR2 SASEGT. Here the CDR3 DNA reads TGTGCCAGCAGTGAAGCATTAGACCCCACAGATACGCAGTATTTT. Encoded protein: CASSEALDPTDTQYF.

Turning to this clonotype: A much larger clone sits a single nucleotide away, making a read error possible. Lacking the conserved final phenylalanine or tryptophan, this CDR3 likely reflects a read error. The chain has TRBV29-1 and TRBJ2-1; possible D gene TRBD1, 5 bases. CDR3 length: 14 residues. The V end lost 6 bases, the J end lost 10 bases, and 22 bases lay between the germline ends. The germline V gene encodes CDR1 SQVTM and CDR2 ANQGSEA. CDR3 amino acids: CSVPRGWGGREQFV. The CDR3 DNA follows: TGCAGCGTCCCCCGCGGTTGGGGCGGCCGCGAGCAGTTCGTC.

The table lists this clonotype with many counts. The V gene is TRBV12-3 or TRBV12-4, the J gene TRBJ2-7, with 7 bases identical to TRBD1. V shed 6 bases and J 3 bases; nucleotides not matched to a gene: 5. The length of the CDR3 is 13 residues. This CDR3 is CASRKTGDYEQYF. The CDR3 nucleotides read TGTGCCAGCAGAAAAACAGGGGACTACGAGCAGTACTTC.

Of note for this clonotype: The junction shows a germline mismatch at one end, possibly a read error. The chain has TRBV25-1 and TRBJ2-7; 10 bases are shared with TRBD2. Germline CDR1 reads MGHDK; CDR2 reads SYGVNS. This CDR3 has 15 residues. CDR3 sequence: CASSELAGADYKQYF. CDR3 DNA sequence: TGTGCCAGCAGTGAGCTAGCGGGAGCCGACTACAAGCAGTACTTC.

Many counts were recorded for this clonotype. V usage is TRBV13 and J usage is TRBJ2-3, with 14 bases fitting TRBD2. Germline V lookup: CDR1 PRHDT, CDR2 FYEKMQ (reference sequence). V gave up 5 bases and J gave up 4 bases; unmatched junction bases: 5. The CDR3 covers 16 residues. CDR3 DNA sequence: TGTGCCAGCAGCCGACCGGGACTAGCGGGAGCAGATACGCAGTATTTT. This translates into CASSRPGLAGADTQYF.

This clonotype was seen ten or more times. V is TRBV2 and J is TRBJ2-1; D is undetermined. The V end lost 7 bases, the J end lost 0 bases, and 13 bases lay between the germline ends. The germline V gene encodes CDR1 SNHLY and CDR2 FYNNEI. The CDR3 length is 15 residues. CDR3 nucleotide sequence: TGTGCCAGCACCTGGACGGAAGGCTCCTACAATGAGCAGTTCTTC. Its protein is CASTWTEGSYNEQFF.

This chain uses TRBV5-1 with TRBJ2-1; D uncertain. The J call may not be correct, given that the DNA end is closer to TRBJ2-7. The CDR3 consists of 16 residues. Germline V CDR1 and CDR2: SGHRS, YFSETQ. In DNA, the CDR3 is TGCGCCAGCAGCTCGGAAAGAGGCGTCTCCTACAATGAGCAGTACTTC. It specifies CASSSERGVSYNEQYF.

This clonotype was recorded many times. The V gene is TRBV7-2, the J gene TRBJ2-7; TRBD2 aligns across 9 bases. Looked up from germline, CDR1 is SGHTA and CDR2 is FQGNSA. This CDR3 spans 14 amino acids. V lost 6 bases to trimming and J lost 2 bases; unmatched junction nucleotides: 5. The CDR3: CASSPGTSPYEQYF. DNA for the CDR3: TGTGCCAGCAGTCCCGGGACTAGCCCCTACGAGCAGTACTTC.

With regard to this clonotype: One base away lies a much larger clone, so this may be a sequencing read error. The gene calls are TRBV7-7 and TRBJ2-1; D unclear. Looked up from germline, CDR1 is SSHAT and CDR2 is FNYEAQ (reference sequence). The CDR3 covers 14 residues. CDR3 sequence reads: CACRPLSSYNEQFF. The CDR3 DNA follows: TGTGCCTGCAGACCCCTGAGCTCCTACAATGAGCAGTTCTTC.

The chain has TRBV5-1 and TRBJ2-2; possibly TRBD1 for D (7 bases). V lost 3 bases and J 3 bases, leaving 15 bases between the germline ends. This CDR3 spans 16 amino acids. Per the germline V gene, CDR1 is SGHRS and CDR2 is YFSETQ. CDR3 in DNA: TGCGCCAGCAGCTCACTAGACAGGGACTACACCGGGGAGCTGTTTTTT. Amino acids: CASSSLDRDYTGELFF. Variable domain in full (rest from reference TRBV5-1 and TRBJ2-2): KAGVTQTPRYLIKTRGQQVTLSCSPISGHRSVSWYQQTPGQGLQFLFEYFSETQRNKGNFPGRFSGRQFSNSRSEMNVSTLELGDSALYLCASSSLDRDYTGELFFGEGSRLTVL.

A word on this clonotype: The junction departs from germline at one end; a sequencing error may be responsible. The gene calls are TRBV6-5 and TRBJ2-1, with D unclear. Germline V gene data show CDR1 as MNHEY and CDR2 as SVGAGI. The CDR3 has 15 residues. As DNA, the CDR3 is TGTGCCAACAGTTACACGACTCCACGCTCTCGGGAGCAGTTCTTC. Its translation is CANSYTTPRSREQFF.

The sample holds a few counts of this clonotype. The V call is TRBV4-1, the J call TRBJ2-2, with TRBD2 identical over 13 bases. The ends lost 1 base at V and 0 bases at J; junction bases unmatched: 2. The CDR3 has 18 amino acids. Germline assignment: CDR1 MGHRA and CDR2 YSYEKL. The CDR3 nucleotides are TGCGCCAGCAGCCAAGGACTAGCGGGAGGCCCGAACACCGGGGAGCTGTTTTTT. It specifies CASSQGLAGGPNTGELFF.

Note on this clonotype: This may arise from a read error, as a much more abundant clone is one base away. The genes are TRBV12-3 or TRBV12-4 and TRBJ2-7; D call uncertain. Trimming cost V 3 bases and J 3 bases, with 12 bases left between them. The CDR3 has 14 amino acids. CDR3: CASSFVSGRYEQYF. The CDR3 region has the DNA TGTGCCAGCAGTTTCGTCTCCGGCCGCTACGAGCAGTACTTC.

Only a few counts were recorded for this clonotype. Since a much larger clone is just one base distant, this may be a read error. The V gene is TRBV7-2, the J gene TRBJ2-1; no reliable D call. Germline CDR1 reads SGHTA; CDR2 reads FQGNSA. This CDR3 spans 11 amino acids. In DNA, the CDR3 is TGTGCCTGCAGTTATAACAATGAGCAGTTCTTC. Its protein product is CACSYNNEQFF.

Details on this clonotype: This may be a read error: a much more frequent sequence differs by one nucleotide. The chain is built from TRBV5-8 and TRBJ2-1; no clear D. Germline V gene sequence: CDR1 SGHTS, CDR2 YDEGEE. This CDR3 comprises 12 residues. CDR3 region: CASSLSPYEQCF. Here the CDR3 DNA reads TGTGCCAGCAGCCTATCACCCTATGAGCAGTGCTTC.

This clonotype was seen repeatedly, ten times or more. V gene TRBV5-1 combines with J gene TRBJ1-2, with D perhaps TRBD1 (6 bases). CDR1 is SGHRS, CDR2 YFSETQ, per germline. The CDR3 spans 15 residues. V dropped 0 bases and J dropped 8 bases, with 17 bases sitting between them. DNA for the CDR3: TGCGCCAGCAGCTTGGTGGTGGGGGCCGGGGACGGCTACACCTTC. This codes for CASSLVVGAGDGYTF. Using reference TRBV5-1 and TRBJ1-2 for the parts outside the CDR3, the full variable domain is KAGVTQTPRYLIKTRGQQVTLSCSPISGHRSVSWYQQTPGQGLQFLFEYFSETQRNKGNFPGRFSGRQFSNSRSEMNVSTLELGDSALYLCASSLVVGAGDGYTFGSGTRLTVV.

On this clonotype: A much larger clone differs from this one at a single base, so this may be a read error. The chain uses TRBV20-1 and TRBJ2-1; TRBD2 agrees at 10 bases. The J call may be mistaken, given a closer DNA end match to TRBJ2-7. Germline lookup yields CDR1 DFQATT and CDR2 SNEGSKA (reference sequence). The CDR3 length is 16 residues. The CDR3: CSASSLLAGLNNEQYF. For the CDR3, the DNA is TGCAGTGCTAGCTCGCTACTAGCGGGACTTAACAATGAGCAGTACTTC.

At least ten counts were recorded for this clonotype. V usage is TRBV9 and J usage is TRBJ2-5, with TRBD2 matching over 10 bases. There are 15 residues in the CDR3. V gave up 0 bases and J gave up 3 bases; unmatched junction bases: 2. Germline-derived CDR1 and CDR2 are SGDLS and YYNGEE. The CDR3 reads CASSVGTSGEETQYF. For the CDR3, the DNA is TGTGCCAGCAGCGTAGGGACTAGCGGAGAAGAGACCCAGTACTTC.

This clonotype was recorded a few times. The CDR3 DNA reads as TGTGCCAGCAGAGTTGACAGGCGCACTGAAGCTTTCTTT. Its protein is CASRVDRRTEAFF. This chain connects TRBV7-9 to TRBJ1-1; maybe TRBD1 (6 bases). V was clipped by 6 bases and J by 4 bases, with 12 bases between them. The germline V gene has CDR1 SEHNR and CDR2 FQNEAQ (reference sequence). CDR3 length: 13 residues. Full variable domain (missing parts from reference TRBV7-9 and TRBJ1-1): DTGVSQNPRHKITKRGQNVTFRCDPISEHNRLYWYRQTLGQGPEFLTYFQNEAQLEKSRLLSDRFSAERPKGSFSTLEIQRTEQGDSAMYLCASRVDRRTEAFFGQGTRLTVV.

This clonotype was observed a few times. CDR3 nucleotide sequence: TGTGCCAGCAGTTACTCGATAGTTTTGACCGGGACCCAGTACTTC. This sequence encodes CASSYSIVLTGTQYF. This chain uses TRBV6-5 with TRBJ2-7, with D unresolved. The J call may be wrong; the DNA end is better matched by TRBJ2-5. The germline gives CDR1 MNHEY, CDR2 SVGAGI. The CDR3 length is 15 residues.

A word on this clonotype: This may come from a read error, since a much larger clone is one base off. The chain carries TRBV6-1 and TRBJ1-2, with unresolved D. Germline CDR1 and CDR2: MNHNS and SASEGT. The CDR3 is 14 residues long. The CDR3 DNA sequence: TGTGCCAGGAGTGAATCAATCAGAAACTATGGCTACACCTTC. Amino acids: CARSESIRNYGYTF.

In this sample, this clonotype turned up many times. The genes are TRBV7-2 and TRBJ2-7, with D possibly matching TRBD2 (7 bases). This CDR3 has 18 residues. Per germline, CDR1 SGHTA and CDR2 FQGNSA. Trimming removed 5 bases at V and 4 bases at J, with 27 bases between. The CDR3 region has the DNA TGTGCCAGCAGCGGGGGGGGGACAAAAGTGACAAGAGAGTACGAGCAGTACTTC. Translated: CASSGGGTKVTREYEQYF.

There are many counts of this clonotype. This rearrangement joins TRBV4-1 to TRBJ1-5, with TRBD1 identical over 10 bases. The CDR3 spans 16 residues. Losses at the gene ends were 1 base for V and 7 bases for J; bases not matched to a gene: 7. In germline, CDR1 is MGHRA, CDR2 YSYEKL. CDR3 nucleotides: TGCGCCAGCAGCCAAGTTCTTGGACAGGGGGGACAGCCCCAGCATTTT. It specifies CASSQVLGQGGQPQHF.

As concerns this clonotype: This clone may be a read error of a much larger clone one base away. The genes are TRBV29-1 and TRBJ2-5; D unresolved. Per the germline V gene, CDR1 is SQVTM and CDR2 is ANQGSEA. V lost 7 bases to trimming and J lost 1 base, with 16 bases between them. The CDR3 sequence is 14 residues long. CDR3 in DNA: TGCAGCGCCGATTGGGCTGCAATCCAAGAGACCCAGTACTTC. It codes for CSADWAAIQETQYF.